The clone carrying this T cell receptor (beta chain) was recorded a few times. The junction had 6 bases not matched to a gene; V was cut back by 3 bases and J by 4 bases. CDR3 length: 14 residues. The germline V gene encodes CDR1 SGHNT and CDR2 YYREEE (reference sequence). The sample comes from a study of blood T cell repertoires in COVID-19. Study details: Specimens from acute and convalescent COVID-19 originated in the United States, Italy and Spain. T cells, B-cell-depleted T cells, or PBMCs supplied cDNA or gDNA.

In the original processing: Reference gene primer amplification yielded estimated nucleated cell counts. Clones were read by immunoSEQ multiplex PCR, and TCRdb kept only the in-frame ones, dropping some. The D gene and trimming were derived from the DNA, and the V and J assignments and clone size from that table. The repertoire holds about 47,000 clones, around 85% seen once, with about 2.5% in the top ten. V gene TRBV5-4 combines with J gene TRBJ1-2, with TRBD1 matching 7 bases. Sequencing used peripheral blood. The sequence was collected from a man in his forties or fifties with acute or convalescent COVID-19. The CDR3 DNA is TGTGCCAGCAGCTCCCGGGACAGCCCCTATGGCTACACCTTC. Residues: CASSSRDSPYGYTF.